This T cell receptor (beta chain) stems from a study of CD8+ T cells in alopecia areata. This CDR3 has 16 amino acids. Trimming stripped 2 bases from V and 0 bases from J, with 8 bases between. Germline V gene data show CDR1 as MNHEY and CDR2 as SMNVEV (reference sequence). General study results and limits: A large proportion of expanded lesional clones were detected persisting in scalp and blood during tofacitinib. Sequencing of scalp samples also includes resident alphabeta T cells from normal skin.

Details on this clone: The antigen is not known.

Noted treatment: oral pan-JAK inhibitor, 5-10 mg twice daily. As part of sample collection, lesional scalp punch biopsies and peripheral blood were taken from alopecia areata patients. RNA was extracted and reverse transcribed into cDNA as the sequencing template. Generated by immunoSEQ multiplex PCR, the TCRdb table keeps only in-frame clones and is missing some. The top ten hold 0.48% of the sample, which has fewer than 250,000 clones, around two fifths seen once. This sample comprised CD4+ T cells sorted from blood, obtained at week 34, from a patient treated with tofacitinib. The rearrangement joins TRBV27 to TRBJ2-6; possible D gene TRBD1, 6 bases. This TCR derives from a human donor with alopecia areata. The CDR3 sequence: CASSLLQGSGANVLTF. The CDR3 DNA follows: TGTGCCAGCAGTTTACTACAGGGCTCTGGGGCCAACGTCCTGACTTTC.